This T cell receptor beta chain was captured in a study of T cell repertoires in cytomegalovirus infection. Study context: HLA-C-restricted CMV epitopes, recently identified, and well-studied HLA-B-restricted ones were used by the study. Public TCR beta signatures provided an indication of both CMV infection and a matching HLA type. Study-level points and caveats: HLA-C-restricted CMV clonotypes gave the most frequent clonotype in two of eight donors. Cumulative public TCR beta family frequency identified CMV carriers with the relevant HLA.

Via MiXCR, TCRdb re-called the reads, giving one row per CDR3 protein. The repertoire holds hundreds of thousands of distinct CDR3 sequences, with roughly 33% as singletons. This clonotype came up a few times. Its antigen is undetermined. CDR3 length equals 13 residues. V lost 0 bases and J lost 6, with 7 bases in between. Germline CDR1 LGHNT, CDR2 FRNRAP. The chain has TRBV12-5 and TRBJ2-3; no clear D gene. This clonotype was obtained from a human donor in good health (CMV status not recorded). Some clones in this sample may be carry-over from other donors' samples. Source: cultured CD8+ T cells from PBMCs, taken from culture after CMV antigen stimulation. CDR3 sequence reads: CASGLVGPDTQYF. Written as DNA, the CDR3 is TGTGCTAGTGGTTTGGTCGGCCCGGATACGCAGTATTTT.